This T cell receptor (beta chain) originates from a study of T cell responses to AZD1222 COVID-19 vaccine. Overall study findings and caveats: Spike-specific TCR breadth and depth grew following two AZD1222 doses. No day 14 peak samples; only post-peak repertoires were characterized. The number of AZD1222 recipients seropositive at baseline was only five to seven.

Remarks on this clone: Its antigen is as yet unknown.

Germline V gene data show CDR1 as SGHRS and CDR2 as YFSETQ. The trim removed 1 base at V and 9 bases at J, leaving 7 bases unmatched. This CDR3 is 15 amino acids long. TCRdb's copy holds only in-frame clones and misses some; the assay was immunoSEQ multiplex PCR. The sample shows about 220,000 clones, approximately 94% of them seen only once. The receptor was isolated from an adult in good health. The input for sequencing was peripheral blood, taken on day 0 of MenACWY control vaccination. The rearrangement joins TRBV5-1 to TRBJ2-1, with TRBD2 matching over 10 bases. The CDR3 DNA reads as TGCGCCAGCAGCTTGAGTCTAGCGGGGGACAGTGAGCAGTTCTTC. This encodes CASSLSLAGDSEQFF.